This T cell receptor beta chain was recorded in a study of blood T cell repertoires in COVID-19. Clones were read by immunoSEQ multiplex PCR, and TCRdb kept only the in-frame ones, dropping some. Of roughly 130,000 clones in the sample, about 87% were seen once. The V end was cut by 2 bases, the J end by 7 bases, with 13 bases between. The CDR3 sequence is 14 residues long. The germline V gene has CDR1 KGHSH and CDR2 LQKENI. The chain employs TRBV18 and TRBJ2-3; D is undetermined. The material sequenced was peripheral blood. The source is a human donor with COVID-19, enrolled during active disease. The donor label of this sample is uncertain. CDR3: CASSPRSPVNTQYF. CDR3 nucleotide sequence: TGTGCCAGCTCACCAAGATCTCCAGTGAATACGCAGTATTTT.